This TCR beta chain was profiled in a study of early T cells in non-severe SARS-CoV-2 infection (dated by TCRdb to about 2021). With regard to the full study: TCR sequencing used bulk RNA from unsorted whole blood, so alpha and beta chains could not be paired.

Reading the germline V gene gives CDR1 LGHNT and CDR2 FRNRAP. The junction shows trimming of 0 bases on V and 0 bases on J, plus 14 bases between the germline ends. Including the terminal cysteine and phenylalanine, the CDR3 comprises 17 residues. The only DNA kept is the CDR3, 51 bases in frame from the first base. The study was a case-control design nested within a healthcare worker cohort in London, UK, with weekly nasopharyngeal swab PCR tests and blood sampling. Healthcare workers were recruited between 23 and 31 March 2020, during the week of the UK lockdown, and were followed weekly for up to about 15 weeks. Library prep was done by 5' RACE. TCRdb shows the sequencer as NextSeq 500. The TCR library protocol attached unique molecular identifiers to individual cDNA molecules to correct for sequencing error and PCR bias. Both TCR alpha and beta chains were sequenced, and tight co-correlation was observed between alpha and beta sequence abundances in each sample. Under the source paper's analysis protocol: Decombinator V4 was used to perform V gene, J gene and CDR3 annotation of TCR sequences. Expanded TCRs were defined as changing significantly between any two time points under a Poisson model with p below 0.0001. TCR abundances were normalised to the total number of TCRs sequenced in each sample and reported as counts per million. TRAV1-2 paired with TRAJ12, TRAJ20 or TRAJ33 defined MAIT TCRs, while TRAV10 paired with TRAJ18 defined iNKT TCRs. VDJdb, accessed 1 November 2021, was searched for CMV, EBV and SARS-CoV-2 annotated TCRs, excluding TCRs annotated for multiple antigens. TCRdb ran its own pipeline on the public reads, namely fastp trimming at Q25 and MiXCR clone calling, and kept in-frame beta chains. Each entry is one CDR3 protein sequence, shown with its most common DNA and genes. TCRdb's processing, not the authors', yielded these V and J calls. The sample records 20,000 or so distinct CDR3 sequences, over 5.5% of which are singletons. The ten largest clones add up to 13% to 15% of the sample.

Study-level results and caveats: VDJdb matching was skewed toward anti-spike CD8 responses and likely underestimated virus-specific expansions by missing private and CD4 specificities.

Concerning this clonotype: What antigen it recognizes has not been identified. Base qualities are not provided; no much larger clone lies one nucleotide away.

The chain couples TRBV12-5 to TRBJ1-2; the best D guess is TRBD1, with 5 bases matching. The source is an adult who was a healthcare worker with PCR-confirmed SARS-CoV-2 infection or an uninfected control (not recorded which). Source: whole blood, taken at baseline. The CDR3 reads CASGLVRTEGPNYGYTF. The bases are TGTGCTAGTGGTTTGGTGAGGACGGAGGGACCTAACTATGGCTACACCTTC.